The clone carrying this T cell receptor (beta chain) was observed at least ten times. Its specificity is not known. iRepertoire HTBI primers and Arm-PCR of CDR3 regions built TCR beta libraries. TCRdb re-called the multiplex PCR reads through MiXCR, storing one row per CDR3 protein. This table holds approximately 480,000 distinct CDR3 sequences, around 15% found once. The data originate from a study of regulatory T cells in long-lasting Graves disease. Specified time point: newly diagnosed GD, antithyroid drugs for less than 3 months. Isolated PBMC RNA provided the starting material for the TCR library. Study outcomes and limitations: The study found TRBV28, TRBJ1-2 and TRBJ2-5 favored in persistent disease.

The V and J ends lost 7 bases and 2 bases, in that order; junction bases with no gene match: 5. This CDR3 has 13 residues. The sample was also linked to a second study, of T cells in Graves' hyperthyroidism and ophthalmopathy. That report notes: Diagnosis rested on symptoms, serum thyroxine and TRAb, thyroid ultrasound, and orbital computed tomography. Using the HTBI primer set, a first-round RT-PCR was run on the TCR CDR3. It was a median approximately 6.9 months before onset that the model predicted ophthalmopathy.

This chain links TRBV12-3 or TRBV12-4 with TRBJ2-7; 7 bases map to TRBD2. The receptor's source is a man aged 40-49 years with Graves disease. Sample: peripheral blood mononuclear cells (PBMCs), taken at new diagnosis, from a patient treated with antithyroid drugs. The CDR3 is CASKGEGAYEQYF. The CDR3 nucleotides are TGTGCCAGCAAAGGGGAGGGTGCCTACGAGCAGTACTTC.